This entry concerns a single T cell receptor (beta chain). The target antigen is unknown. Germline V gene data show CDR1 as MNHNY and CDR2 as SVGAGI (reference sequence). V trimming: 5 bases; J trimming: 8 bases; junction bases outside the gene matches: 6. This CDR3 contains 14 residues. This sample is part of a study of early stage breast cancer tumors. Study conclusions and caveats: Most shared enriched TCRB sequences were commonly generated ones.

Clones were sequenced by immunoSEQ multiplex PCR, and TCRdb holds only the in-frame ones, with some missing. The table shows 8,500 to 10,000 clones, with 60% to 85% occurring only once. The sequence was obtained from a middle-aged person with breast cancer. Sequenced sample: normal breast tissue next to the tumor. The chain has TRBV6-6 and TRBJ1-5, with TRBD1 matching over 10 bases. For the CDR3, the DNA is TGTGCCAGCAGTACGGGACAGGGGATCAAGCCCCAGCATTTT. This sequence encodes CASSTGQGIKPQHF.